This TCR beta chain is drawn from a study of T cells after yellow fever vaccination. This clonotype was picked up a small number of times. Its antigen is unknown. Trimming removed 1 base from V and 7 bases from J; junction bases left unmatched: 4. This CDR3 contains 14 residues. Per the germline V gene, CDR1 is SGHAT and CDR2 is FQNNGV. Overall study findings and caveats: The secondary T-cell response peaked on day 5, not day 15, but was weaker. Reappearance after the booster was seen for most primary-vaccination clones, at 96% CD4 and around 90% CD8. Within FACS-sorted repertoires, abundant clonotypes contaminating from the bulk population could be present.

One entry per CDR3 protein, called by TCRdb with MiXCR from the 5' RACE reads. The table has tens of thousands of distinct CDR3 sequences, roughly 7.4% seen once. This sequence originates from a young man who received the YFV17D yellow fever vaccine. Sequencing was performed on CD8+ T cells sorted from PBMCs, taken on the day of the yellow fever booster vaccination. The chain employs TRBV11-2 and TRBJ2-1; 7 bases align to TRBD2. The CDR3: CASSLGTGRNEQFF. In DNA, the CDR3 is TGTGCCAGCAGCTTAGGTACCGGGAGGAATGAGCAGTTCTTC.